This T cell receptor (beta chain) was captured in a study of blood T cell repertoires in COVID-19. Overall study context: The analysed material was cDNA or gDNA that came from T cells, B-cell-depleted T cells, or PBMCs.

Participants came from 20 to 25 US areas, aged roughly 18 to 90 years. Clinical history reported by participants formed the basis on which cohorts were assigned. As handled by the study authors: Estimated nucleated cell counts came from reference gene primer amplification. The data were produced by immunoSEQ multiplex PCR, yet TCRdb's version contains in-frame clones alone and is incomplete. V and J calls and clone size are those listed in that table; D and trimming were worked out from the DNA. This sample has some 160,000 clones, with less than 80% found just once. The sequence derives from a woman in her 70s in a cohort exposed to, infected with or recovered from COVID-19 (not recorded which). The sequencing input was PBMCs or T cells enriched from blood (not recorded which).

This chain's CDR3 is CASSLMHRDYGYTF. CDR3 nucleotides: TGTGCCAGCAGTTTAATGCACAGAGACTATGGCTACACCTTC. The chain uses TRBV28 and TRBJ1-2; D gene uncertain. V gave up 2 bases and J gave up 3 bases, with 10 bases separating them. Germline V lookup: CDR1 MDHEN, CDR2 SYDVKM. The CDR3 has 14 amino acids.